The clone carrying this T cell receptor (beta chain) has ten or more counts. What it recognizes is unknown. Trimming at V came to 6 bases and at J to 5 bases, leaving 9 bases not matched to a gene. The V gene's germline CDR1 is GTSNPN and CDR2 SVGIG (reference sequence). The length of the CDR3 is 14 residues. TCRdb re-derived calls from the reads in MiXCR, one entry per CDR3 protein. The sample shows roughly 240,000 distinct CDR3 sequences, around 6.2% of them seen only once. This sample is part of a study of T cell repertoires in cytomegalovirus infection. On the study more broadly: Signatures in public TCR beta sequences pointed to both CMV infection and matching HLA type.

General study results and limits: Adding up the frequency of public TCR beta families identified people who carried CMV plus the relevant HLA. Within the response measured ex vivo, HLA-C-restricted CMV-specific TCR beta clonotypes were dominant.

What was sequenced was PBMCs. The TCR was taken from a human donor in good health (CMV status not recorded). Some clones in this sample may be carry-over from other donors' samples. The V and J genes are TRBV30 and TRBJ2-2, with TRBD1 matching over 7 bases. The CDR3 nucleotides are TGTGCCTGCGGGACAGAATCGCATACCGGGGAGCTGTTTTTT. Amino acids: CACGTESHTGELFF. The whole variable domain, filled in from reference TRBV30 and TRBJ2-2, reads SQTIHQWPATLVQPVGSPLSLECTVEGTSNPNLYWYRQAAGRGLQLLFYSVGIGQISSEVPQNLSASRPQDRQFILSSKKLLLSDSGFYLCACGTESHTGELFFGEGSRLTVL.